A selection of T cell receptor beta chains follows, all from one sample in a study of T cell responses to AZD1222 COVID-19 vaccine. Sequenced by immunoSEQ multiplex PCR; TCRdb stores in-frame clones only, minus some. This table holds about 140,000 clones, around 90% found once. The input for sequencing was peripheral blood, taken on day 0 of AZD1222 vaccination. These receptors all stem from an adult in good health. Both conserved end residues are part of each CDR3. The D gene is left open where the match is weak. Expanded clones get a size class; other rows say once, few or many, or leave the size out.

clone_size	j_call	v_call	cdr3_length	d_call	cdr3_nt	cdr3_aa
.	TRBJ2-3	TRBV3-1/TRBV3-2	17	TRBD2	TGTGCCAGCAGCCAGCCTACCGGGACTAGCGGCACAGATACGCAGTATTTT	CASSQPTGTSGTDTQYF
.	TRBJ1-1	TRBV30	15	.	TGTGCCTGGAGTGGACGGATGCCCATGAACACTGAAGCTTTCTTT	CAWSGRMPMNTEAFF
.	TRBJ1-5	TRBV15	14	.	TGTGCCACCAGCTCTCCCCGGGGAGACCAGCCCCAGCATTTT	CATSSPRGDQPQHF
.	TRBJ1-5	TRBV18	13	.	TGTGCCAGCTCACCAGGTCAGAATCAGCCCCAGCATTTT	CASSPGQNQPQHF
.	TRBJ2-1	TRBV6-2/TRBV6-3	16	TRBD2	TGTGCCAGCAGTTACAGTGGGAGCGGGACCACCGGTGAGCAGTTCTTC	CASSYSGSGTTGEQFF
.	TRBJ2-7	TRBV25-1	13	TRBD2	TGTGCCAGCAGCAGAACTAGCGGGATTGTGCAGTACTTC	CASSRTSGIVQYF
few	TRBJ2-2	TRBV30	11	.	TGTGCCTGGAGTCGCACCGGGGAGCTGTTTTTT	CAWSRTGELFF
once	TRBJ1-3	TRBV30	15	TRBD1	TGTGCCTGGAGTAGAACAGGGGTCTCTGGAAACACCATATATTTT	CAWSRTGVSGNTIYF
.	TRBJ2-3	TRBV7-9	13	.	TGTGCCAGCAGCTTCTCGTCGGAAGATACGCAGTATTTT	CASSFSSEDTQYF
.	TRBJ2-7	TRBV7-9	14	TRBD1	TGTGCCAGCAGTTCTCCTGGGACAGGGTACGAGCAGTACTTC	CASSSPGTGYEQYF
once	TRBJ2-7	TRBV2	16	TRBD2	TGTGCCAGCAGGGCTAGCGGGAGCTCAAAAAGAGGCGAGCAGTACTTC	CASRASGSSKRGEQYF
.	TRBJ2-5	TRBV27	15	TRBD2	TGTGCCAGCAGTCCCCTCAGCGGGGAGGGAGAGACCCAGTACTTC	CASSPLSGEGETQYF
.	TRBJ2-2	TRBV30	15	.	TGTGCCTGGAGTGTAGTGGACAGATACACCGGGGAGCTGTTTTTT	CAWSVVDRYTGELFF
.	TRBJ2-1	TRBV19	15	TRBD2	TGTGCCACCACACGGGAGGGACACCCCTACAATGAGCAGTTCTTC	CATTREGHPYNEQFF
.	TRBJ1-6	TRBV2	13	.	TGTGCCTGCTCCCAGGGTCCATCTTCACCCCTCCACTTT	CACSQGPSSPLHF
.	TRBJ2-7	TRBV5-6	16	.	TGTGCCAGCAGCTCGAACGTCGCCTGGGATTACTACGAGCAGTACTTC	CASSSNVAWDYYEQYF
.	TRBJ2-5	TRBV28	14	.	TGTGCCAGCAGCCTAAGGGGGGGGCAAGAGACCCAGTACTTC	CASSLRGGQETQYF
.	TRBJ2-7	TRBV7-8	15	.	TGTGCCAGCAGCTTAATGGCTAGCGTGACCTACGAGCAGTACTTC	CASSLMASVTYEQYF
.	TRBJ2-7	TRBV6-2/TRBV6-3	14	.	TGTGCCAGCAGCTCGACTAAGGGAGGTTGGGAGCAGTACTTC	CASSSTKGGWEQYF
.	TRBJ1-2	TRBV6-5	15	.	TGTGCCAGCAGTCCACGGGGGGTGGCGCGGGATGGCTACACCTTC	CASSPRGVARDGYTF
once	TRBJ1-2	TRBV7-9	15	.	TGTGCCAGCAATAATATGAACGGACCTTCGGATGGCTACACCTTC	CASNNMNGPSDGYTF
.	TRBJ1-2	TRBV11-1	15	.	TGTGCCAGCAGCTTAGCGCCTCAGGCAATCTATGGCTACACCTTC	CASSLAPQAIYGYTF
.	TRBJ1-2	TRBV7-9	16	TRBD1	TGTGCCAGCAGCACCGAAAGGACAGGGGTTTATGGGGGCTACACCTTC	CASSTERTGVYGGYTF
.	TRBJ1-1	TRBV14	16	.	TGTGCCAGCAGCCAAAGGCGACCGCAGGGAGACACTGAAGCTTTCTTT	CASSQRRPQGDTEAFF
.	TRBJ1-1	TRBV5-1	13	.	TGCGCCAGCAGCTTGGCGGGGTTCACTGAAGCTTTCTTT	CASSLAGFTEAFF
.	TRBJ1-2	TRBV27	15	.	TGTGCCAGCAGTTTAGCCGGTCGGGGGTCATATGGCTACACCTTC	CASSLAGRGSYGYTF
.	TRBJ1-6	TRBV4-3	17	.	TGCGCCAGCAGCCGCGGGAGGTCTCTTGGTTATAATTCACCCCTCCACTTT	CASSRGRSLGYNSPLHF
.	TRBJ1-4	TRBV19	13	TRBD1	TGTGCCAGCATGGGACAGCTTAATGAAAAACTGTTTTTT	CASMGQLNEKLFF
.	TRBJ1-2	TRBV19	16	TRBD1	TGTGCCAGTAGTGGATACCGGGACAGAGCTAACTATGGCTACACCTTC	CASSGYRDRANYGYTF
.	TRBJ1-2	TRBV4-3	14	.	TGCGCCAGCAGCCAAGATTTGAGGAGCTATGGCTACACCTTC	CASSQDLRSYGYTF
.	TRBJ1-2	TRBV28	13	TRBD1	TGTGCCAGCAGGACAGGGGGCGCATCTGGCTACACCTTC	CASRTGGASGYTF
.	TRBJ2-1	TRBV4-2	17	.	TGTGCCAGCAGCCGACGCCCAGGGGAAGACTCCTACAATGAGCAGTTCTTC	CASSRRPGEDSYNEQFF
.	TRBJ1-1	TRBV9	15	.	TGTGCCAGCAGCGCCCCGGGCCCGGAGAACACTGAAGCTTTCTTT	CASSAPGPENTEAFF
.	TRBJ2-1	TRBV24-1	13	.	TGTGCCACCAGTGATCCTCGCGCGAGGGAGCAGTTCTTC	CATSDPRAREQFF
.	TRBJ2-3	TRBV7-9	16	TRBD2	TGTGCCAGCAGCTCGGGACTAGCGGGAGCGGCAGATACGCAGTATTTT	CASSSGLAGAADTQYF
once	TRBJ2-5	TRBV11-3	16	.	TGTGCCAGCAGCTTAGATCCGGGGTCGCCAAGGGAGACCCAGTACTTC	CASSLDPGSPRETQYF